This TCR beta chain was observed in a study of shared clonotypes between healthy human individuals. TCRdb's copy holds only in-frame clones and misses some; the assay was immunoSEQ multiplex PCR. The sample records millions of clones, 95% being singletons. The CDR3 loop spans 14 amino acids. V dropped 7 bases and J dropped 8 bases, with 20 bases sitting between them. From germline, CDR1 is MNHNS and CDR2 SASEGT. Sample: naive CD4+ T cells sorted from blood. This sample's subset: CD45RA+ positively selected. This TCR derives from a man in his late teens or twenties in good health. The gene calls are TRBV6-1 and TRBJ1-2, with D perhaps TRBD1 (6 bases). The CDR3 spells CASTTKGGPGGYTF. The CDR3, as DNA: TGTGCCAGCACTACCAAAGGGGGGCCTGGGGGCTACACCTTC.